Presented here are 27 T cell receptor beta chains from one specimen sequenced in a study of blood T cell repertoires in COVID-19. Sequencing used immunoSEQ multiplex PCR; TCRdb keeps in-frame clones, though not all of them. The table records some 200,000 clones, 65% to 85% of them present only once. Specimen: peripheral blood. These TCRs come from a woman aged 80 or over with acute or convalescent COVID-19.

V gene TRBV30 combines with J gene TRBJ1-1, with 10 nucleotides matching TRBD1. Germline V lookup: CDR1 GTSNPN, CDR2 SVGIG (reference sequence). The CDR3 has 15 amino acids. The ends lost 5 bases at V and 6 bases at J; junction bases unmatched: 12. The CDR3 DNA sequence: TGTGCCTGGGGGAGACAGGGGGCGAGAAGCTCTGAAGCTTTCTTT. Translation gives CAWGRQGARSSEAFF.

This chain links TRBV5-1 with TRBJ2-7; 10 nucleotides agree with TRBD1. The ends lost 1 base at V and 5 bases at J; junction bases unmatched: 9. The V gene's germline CDR1 is SGHRS and CDR2 YFSETQ. This CDR3 is 16 amino acids long. This chain's CDR3 is CASSLTRTGGRDEQYF. In nucleotides, the CDR3 is TGCGCCAGCAGCTTGACACGGACAGGGGGAAGGGACGAGCAGTACTTC.

The rearrangement links TRBV9 to TRBJ1-2; perhaps TRBD1 as D (6 bases). This CDR3 has 14 amino acids. Germline V gene data show CDR1 as SGDLS and CDR2 as YYNGEE. V was clipped by 6 bases and J by 2 bases, with 14 bases between them. The CDR3 sequence: CASTGGQGNYGYTF. CDR3 bases: TGTGCCAGCACCGGGGGGCAGGGGAACTATGGCTACACCTTC. Looking up the rest from reference TRBV9 and TRBJ1-2 gives the full variable domain: DSGVTQTPKHLITATGQRVTLRCSPRSGDLSVYWYQQSLDQGLQFLIQYYNGEERAKGNILERFSAQQFPDLHSELNLSSLELGDSALYFCASTGGQGNYGYTFGSGTRLTVV.

A few counts support this clone. This sequence joins TRBV4-1 and TRBJ1-6; possible D gene TRBD1, 6 bases. The CDR3 is 15 amino acids. Looked up from germline, CDR1 is MGHRA and CDR2 is YSYEKL. V was clipped by 4 bases and J by 0 bases, with 7 bases between them. CDR3 in DNA: TGCGCCAGCAGCCTGGACAGCTCCTATAATTCACCCCTCCACTTT. This encodes CASSLDSSYNSPLHF.

The chain couples TRBV7-2 to TRBJ2-3; 7 nucleotides agree with TRBD2. The CDR3 loop spans 15 amino acids. Germline lookup yields CDR1 SGHTA and CDR2 FQGNSA. V lost 2 bases to trimming and J lost 3 bases; unmatched junction nucleotides: 5. CDR3 protein: CASSLQAGNTDTQYF. The CDR3, as DNA: TGTGCCAGCAGCTTACAAGCGGGAAATACAGATACGCAGTATTTT.

This chain links TRBV19 with TRBJ1-3; 9 bases line up with TRBD1. Germline CDR1 is LNHDA and CDR2 is SQIVND (reference sequence). The CDR3 is 15 residues long. V trimming: 6 bases; J trimming: 3 bases; junction bases outside the gene matches: 6. In DNA, the CDR3 is TGTGCCAGTAGCCGGGACAGGGAATTTGGAAACACCATATATTTT. Translated, it gives CASSRDREFGNTIYF. The full variable domain, its missing parts supplied by reference TRBV19 and TRBJ1-3, is DGGITQSPKYLFRKEGQNVTLSCEQNLNHDAMYWYRQDPGQGLRLIYYSQIVNDFQKGDIAEGYSVSREKKESFPLTVTSAQKNPTAFYLCASSRDREFGNTIYFGEGSWLTVV.

V gene TRBV30 combines with J gene TRBJ1-4; D gene uncertain. The CDR3 has 17 residues. The V and J ends lost 1 base and 8 bases respectively, with 23 bases between them. The germline V gene encodes CDR1 GTSNPN and CDR2 SVGIG (reference sequence). The CDR3 is CAWSGGERREDGEKLFF. The DNA for the CDR3 is TGTGCCTGGAGTGGGGGAGAACGGAGGGAGGACGGAGAAAAACTGTTTTTT.

This chain links TRBV7-9 with TRBJ1-3, with D tentatively TRBD1 (5 bases). Deletions cut 4 bases from V and 7 bases from J, with 8 bases between. Germline-derived CDR1 and CDR2 are SEHNR and FQNEAQ (reference sequence). The length of the CDR3 is 12 residues. CDR3 sequence: CASSSTANTIYF. The CDR3 nucleotides are TGTGCCAGCAGCTCGACAGCGAACACCATATATTTT.

The chain recombines TRBV6-5 with TRBJ2-7; tentatively, D is TRBD2 (6 bases). CDR1 is MNHEY and CDR2 is SVGAGI in the germline V gene. The CDR3 has 13 residues. Trimming left V 6 bases short and J 3 bases short, with 12 bases between. CDR3 sequence reads: CASRSPGLYEQYF. The CDR3 nucleotides are TGTGCCAGCAGGTCCCCGGGACTCTACGAGCAGTACTTC.

This chain connects TRBV6-6 to TRBJ2-3; 10 nucleotides agree with TRBD1. Germline CDR1 MNHNY, CDR2 SVGAGI (reference sequence). The CDR3 consists of 16 residues. Unmatched junction bases numbered 14, after V lost 8 bases and J lost 6 bases. Here the CDR3 DNA reads TGTGCCAGCCTCCCCCCCGGGACAGGGGCCGGGGATACGCAGTATTTT. Translating gives CASLPPGTGAGDTQYF.

The chain links TRBV6-2 or TRBV6-3 to TRBJ1-5; a weak D match, TRBD1 (5 bases). V was shortened by 0 bases and J by 4 bases, with 16 bases between the two germline ends. The CDR3 is 17 amino acids. CDR1 is MNHEY, CDR2 SVGEGT, per germline. For the CDR3, the DNA is TGTGCCAGCAGTTACTCGGGGGGGAAGGGAGGAAATCAGCCCCAGCATTTT. This gives the protein CASSYSGGKGGNQPQHF.

This chain uses TRBV11-2 with TRBJ1-2; TRBD1 matches at 9 bases. V gave up 10 bases and J gave up 5 bases; unmatched junction bases: 8. Looked up from germline, CDR1 is SGHAT and CDR2 is FQNNGV. The CDR3 totals 13 residues. CDR3 protein: CATRGQGTYGYTF. The CDR3 nucleotides are TGTGCCACTAGGGGACAGGGAACATATGGCTACACCTTC.

The chain is built from TRBV24-1 and TRBJ1-2; D is possibly TRBD1 (6 bases). The CDR3 is made up of 12 amino acids. The V and J ends lost 7 bases and 4 bases respectively, with 9 bases between them. Per germline, CDR1 KGHDR and CDR2 SFDVKD. CDR3 region: CATRDSSYGYTF. In DNA form, the CDR3 reads TGTGCCACCAGGGACAGTAGCTATGGCTACACCTTC.

The chain joins TRBV6-6 to TRBJ1-2; tentatively, D is TRBD1 (5 bases). CDR3 length: 13 residues. V gave up 7 bases and J gave up 6 bases, with 15 bases separating them. Germline CDR1 and CDR2: MNHNY and SVGAGI (reference sequence). The CDR3: CASTPPWGDGYTF. Written as DNA, the CDR3 is TGTGCCAGCACCCCTCCCTGGGGGGATGGCTACACCTTC.

V is TRBV18 and J is TRBJ2-1; 9 bases fit TRBD1. The CDR3 is 16 residues long. V lost 5 bases, J lost 9 bases, and 14 bases stayed unmatched. Germline V gene sequence: CDR1 KGHSH, CDR2 LQKENI. The DNA of the CDR3 is TGTGCCAGCTCAGCCAGACAGGGGGGAGATGGAGCTGAGCAGTTCTTC. The encoded protein is CASSARQGGDGAEQFF.

This clone was seen many times. The chain is built from TRBV9 and TRBJ2-7; TRBD2 agrees at 12 bases. Germline V gives CDR1 SGDLS, CDR2 YYNGEE. The junction had 8 bases not matched to a gene; V was cut back by 0 bases and J by 1 base. There are 18 residues in the CDR3. The CDR3 bases are TGTGCCAGCAGCGTAGGGCCTAGCGGGGGGGACCAGTCCTACGAGCAGTACTTC. Translating it yields CASSVGPSGGDQSYEQYF.

The chain combines TRBV7-2 with TRBJ2-3; D is possibly TRBD2 (5 bases). This CDR3 has 14 residues. V lost 2 bases and J 5 bases, leaving 11 bases between the germline ends. The germline gives CDR1 SGHTA, CDR2 FQGNSA. The CDR3 sequence: CASSLRTPLDTQYF. DNA of the CDR3: TGTGCCAGCAGCTTAAGGACTCCGCTAGATACGCAGTATTTT.

The genes are TRBV12-3 or TRBV12-4 and TRBJ2-7; 7 nucleotides align to TRBD2. The junction had 5 bases not matched to a gene; V was cut back by 5 bases and J by 4 bases. The CDR3 totals 13 residues. The CDR3 protein is CASSPSGKYEQYF. The CDR3 DNA reads TGTGCCAGCAGTCCAAGCGGGAAATACGAGCAGTACTTC.

This chain joins TRBV5-1 and TRBJ1-2; possible D gene TRBD1, 5 bases. This CDR3 is 14 amino acids long. Germline V gene data show CDR1 as SGHRS and CDR2 as YFSETQ. Trimming removed 0 bases at V and 2 bases at J, with 8 bases between. CDR3 sequence reads: CASSLEAGNYGYTF. DNA for the CDR3: TGCGCCAGCAGCTTGGAGGCAGGGAACTATGGCTACACCTTC.

The chain employs TRBV11-2 and TRBJ1-1; unclear D gene. Germline V gene sequence: CDR1 SGHAT, CDR2 FQNNGV. This CDR3 comprises 13 residues. Trimming removed 5 bases from V and 2 bases from J, with 9 bases in between. Here the CDR3 DNA reads TGTGCCAGCAGCATTACAGCAAACACTGAAGCTTTCTTT. This gives the protein CASSITANTEAFF.

The rearrangement links TRBV7-8 to TRBJ2-7, with a possible D match to TRBD1 (6 bases). The V gene lost 6 bases and the J gene lost 5 bases, with 11 bases spanning the gap. The CDR3 runs to 12 residues. Per germline, CDR1 SGHVS and CDR2 FQNEAQ. This CDR3 reads CASSVTGNEQYF. CDR3 DNA sequence: TGTGCCAGCAGTGTTACAGGGAACGAGCAGTACTTC.

The chain is built from TRBV6-5 and TRBJ1-2; TRBD1 matches 8 bases. The CDR3 is 13 residues long. CDR1 MNHEY and CDR2 SVGAGI come from the germline V gene. With 5 bases clipped from V and 4 bases from J, the junction kept 3 bases outside the gene matches. The CDR3 sequence: CASSPDRGYGYTF. The CDR3 region has the DNA TGTGCCAGCAGTCCCGACAGGGGCTATGGCTACACCTTC.

The chain employs TRBV11-3 and TRBJ2-7, with TRBD1 matching over 7 bases. The V gene's germline CDR1 is SGHNT and CDR2 YENEEA. The V and J ends lost 4 bases and 0 bases, in that order; junction bases with no gene match: 6. The CDR3 runs to 15 residues. CDR3: CASSSRGRYSYEQYF. The CDR3, as DNA: TGTGCCAGCAGCTCGAGGGGGCGATACTCCTACGAGCAGTACTTC.

The rearrangement links TRBV15 to TRBJ2-5; 15 bases agree with TRBD2. V dropped 5 bases and J dropped 4; count of bases not matched to a gene: 5. The CDR3 runs 16 residues. Germline V gene sequence: CDR1 LNHNV, CDR2 YYDKDF (reference sequence). In DNA form, the CDR3 reads TGTGCCACCAGCCCCCGGACTAGCGGGGGGGGAGAGACCCAGTACTTC. Amino acid sequence: CATSPRTSGGGETQYF. Full variable domain (missing parts from reference TRBV15 and TRBJ2-5): DAMVIQNPRYQVTQFGKPVTLSCSQTLNHNVMYWYQQKSSQAPKLLFHYYDKDFNNEADTPDNFQSRRPNTSFCFLDIRSPGLGDTAMYLCATSPRTSGGGETQYFGPGTRLLVL.

This clone occurred once. The chain employs TRBV30 and TRBJ2-1; 15 bases are a match to TRBD2. Germline V gene lookup returns CDR1 GTSNPN and CDR2 SVGIG (reference sequence). There are 16 residues in the CDR3. V gave up 2 bases and J gave up 7 bases; unmatched junction bases: 6. CDR3 protein: CAWSRGLAGGMNEQFF. CDR3 nucleotide sequence: TGTGCCTGGAGTCGGGGACTAGCGGGAGGAATGAATGAGCAGTTCTTC.

In its sample, this clone was seen once. The germline gene is not matched at one end of the junction; a read error may be the cause. V and J are TRBV4-2 and TRBJ1-2; D is perhaps TRBD1 (5 bases). Per germline, CDR1 LGHNA and CDR2 YNFKEQ. CDR3 length: 15 residues. CDR3 protein: CASSQAQGPPHGYTF. DNA of the CDR3: TGTGCCAGCAGTCAAGCCCAGGGCCCTCCGCATGGCTACACCTTC.

The V and J genes are TRBV7-2 and TRBJ1-2; the D gene is possibly TRBD1 (5 bases). This CDR3 contains 15 residues. V lost 5 bases and J 5 bases, leaving 18 bases between the germline ends. The V gene's germline CDR1 is SGHTA and CDR2 FQGNSA. Here the CDR3 reads CASSPDRATSYGYTF. CDR3 coding DNA: TGTGCCAGCAGCCCAGACAGAGCTACCTCATATGGCTACACCTTC.